These 21 T cell receptor beta chains came from one sample sequenced in a study of cytomegalovirus exposure and HLA in healthy donors. The PCR ran on 60 Vbeta and 13 Jbeta primers. Measured with immunoSEQ multiplex PCR; TCRdb has only the in-frame clones, and not every one. The sample includes fewer than 140,000 clones, 70% to 80% seen only once; the top ten take 0.79%. Sequenced: PBMCs. The receptors here all came from a boy aged 5-17 years in good health and CMV-seronegative.

Comments on this clone: Relative to the germline gene, one junction end is altered; a read error may explain this. The rearrangement joins TRBV7-7 to TRBJ2-5, with D maybe TRBD1 (6 bases). The CDR3 extends over 14 amino acids. Germline assignment: CDR1 SSHAT and CDR2 FNYEAQ (reference sequence). CDR3 bases: TGTGCTAGCAGCCGAACAGGGACCAAAGAGACCCAGTACTTC. Protein sequence: CASSRTGTKETQYF.

The V call is TRBV5-1, the J call TRBJ1-1; TRBD1 matches at 7 bases. The V gene's germline CDR1 is SGHRS and CDR2 YFSETQ. The trim removed 1 base at V and 6 bases at J, leaving 3 bases unmatched. The CDR3 is 13 residues long. Here the CDR3 DNA reads TGCGCCAGCAGCTTGACAGGGGAGGCTGAAGCTTTCTTT. It is translated as CASSLTGEAEAFF.

This clone came up a few times. This chain links TRBV28 with TRBJ1-6, with D perhaps TRBD1 (6 bases). With 5 bases removed from V and 9 bases from J, the gap between germline ends came to 26 bases. Per the germline V gene, CDR1 is MDHEN and CDR2 is SYDVKM. This CDR3 spans 18 amino acids. The CDR3 is CASSAGTSKPQSASPLHF. The DNA of the CDR3 is TGTGCCAGCAGTGCCGGGACATCAAAACCCCAGAGTGCTTCACCCCTCCACTTT.

V and J are TRBV19 and TRBJ1-5; perhaps TRBD1 as D (5 bases). Germline CDR1 LNHDA, CDR2 SQIVND (reference sequence). The V end lost 1 base, the J end lost 2 bases, and 15 bases lay between the germline ends. The CDR3 runs 17 residues. The CDR3 DNA sequence: TGTGCCAGTAGTATAGGGGGCCCAGCCCTCGGCAATCAGCCCCAGCATTTT. Translation: CASSIGGPALGNQPQHF.

The chain employs TRBV2 and TRBJ2-7; 8 bases are shared with TRBD1. J gave up 2 bases and V 5 bases, and 8 bases lay outside the gene matches. Germline CDR1 and CDR2: SNHLY and FYNNEI. The CDR3 runs 15 residues. The CDR3 loop is CASSTHGQGPYEQYF. CDR3 coding DNA: TGTGCCAGCAGTACCCACGGACAGGGCCCCTACGAGCAGTACTTC.

This clone was counted once. One end of the junction is discordant with germline, which a read error may explain. The gene calls are TRBV7-9 and TRBJ2-7; TRBD2 might be the D (6 bases). The CDR3 totals 11 residues. CDR1 SEHNR and CDR2 FQNEAQ come from the germline V gene (reference sequence). The CDR3 sequence: CASSLSWDWVF. Written as DNA, the CDR3 is TGTGCCAGCAGCTTAAGTTGGGACTGGGTCTTC. The whole variable domain, filled in from reference TRBV7-9 and TRBJ2-7, reads DTGVSQNPRHKITKRGQNVTFRCDPISEHNRLYWYRQTLGQGPEFLTYFQNEAQLEKSRLLSDRFSAERPKGSFSTLEIQRTEQGDSAMYLCASSLSWDWVFGPGTRLTVT.

The rearrangement joins TRBV5-1 to TRBJ2-5, with D unclear. The germline V gene encodes CDR1 SGHRS and CDR2 YFSETQ. Trimming took 2 bases from V and 1 from J, leaving 6 bases between them. The CDR3 loop spans 13 amino acids. CDR3 region: CASSFSSQETQYF. The CDR3 DNA reads TGCGCCAGCAGCTTCTCCAGCCAAGAGACCCAGTACTTC.

There are many counts of this clone. The rearrangement uses TRBV19 and TRBJ1-4, with TRBD1 matching 7 bases. Germline lookup yields CDR1 LNHDA and CDR2 SQIVND (reference sequence). This CDR3 contains 14 residues. V shed 3 bases, J shed 10 bases, and the junction held 8 bases outside the gene matches. In DNA form, the CDR3 reads TGTGCCAGTAGTATCCCGACAGGGCAGGGAAAACTGTTTTTT. Protein: CASSIPTGQGKLFF.

The rearrangement uses TRBV5-1 and TRBJ2-3; D remains unclear. Germline assignment: CDR1 SGHRS and CDR2 YFSETQ. CDR3 length equals 17 residues. With 0 bases removed from V and 3 bases from J, the gap between germline ends came to 17 bases. As DNA, the CDR3 is TGCGCCAGCAGCTTGGCTGGGCTTGCCGGTGGGACAGATACGCAGTATTTT. It codes for CASSLAGLAGGTDTQYF.

This chain joins TRBV7-8 and TRBJ2-5; no definite D call. The CDR3 runs 14 residues. Germline V gene sequence: CDR1 SGHVS, CDR2 FQNEAQ. V was cut by 5 bases and J by 1 base, with 11 bases left in between. CDR3: CASSGRRLQETQYF. CDR3 bases: TGTGCCAGCAGCGGGCGCAGGCTCCAAGAGACCCAGTACTTC.

J is TRBJ2-3 and V is TRBV6-5; TRBD2 matches 9 bases. The V gene end was trimmed by 5 bases and the J gene end by 4 bases; junction bases not matched to a gene: 1. The germline CDR1 and CDR2 sequences are MNHEY and SVGAGI. The CDR3 loop spans 13 amino acids. As DNA, the CDR3 is TGTGCCAGCAGTCGGACTAGCGCAGATACGCAGTATTTT. Protein product: CASSRTSADTQYF.

In this sample, this clone turned up a few times. This sequence joins TRBV5-6 and TRBJ1-1; D unclear. Trimming stripped 3 bases from V and 6 bases from J, with 9 bases between. CDR1 and CDR2 from the germline V gene are SGHDT and YYEEEE. CDR3 length equals 12 residues. CDR3 nucleotides: TGTGCCAGCAGCTCAATGGGAGCTGAAGCTTTCTTT. This translates into CASSSMGAEAFF. The whole variable domain, remainder taken from reference TRBV5-6 and TRBJ1-1, is DAGVTQSPTHLIKTRGQQVTLRCSPKSGHDTVSWYQQALGQGPQFIFQYYEEEERQRGNFPDRFSGHQFPNYSSELNVNALLLGDSALYLCASSSMGAEAFFGQGTRLTVV.

This chain links TRBV7-2 with TRBJ1-3; the match to TRBD1 covers 7 bases. With 2 bases clipped from V and 2 bases from J, the junction kept 6 bases outside the gene matches. Germline assignment: CDR1 SGHTA and CDR2 FQGNSA. This CDR3 has 16 amino acids. This CDR3 reads CASSLTGVNTGNTIYF. CDR3 bases: TGTGCCAGCAGCTTAACAGGGGTGAATACTGGAAACACCATATATTTT.

This clone showed up just a few times. V gene TRBV2 combines with J gene TRBJ2-3, with D possibly TRBD2 on 7 matching bases. CDR1 is SNHLY and CDR2 is FYNNEI in the germline V gene. The V end was cut by 4 bases, the J end by 2 bases, with 13 bases between. The CDR3 is made up of 15 amino acids. The CDR3 DNA follows: TGTGCCAGCAGTGTGGCGGGGGCCCCCACAGATACGCAGTATTTT. Protein: CASSVAGAPTDTQYF.

The chain employs TRBV5-4 and TRBJ2-7, with D perhaps TRBD1 (6 bases). The CDR3 consists of 13 residues. Germline CDR1 reads SGHNT; CDR2 reads YYREEE (reference sequence). Trimming took 4 bases from V and 7 from J, leaving 15 bases between them. The DNA of the CDR3 is TGTGCCAGCAGCCGAGGGACACCCCTTGAGCAGTACTTC. Translation gives CASSRGTPLEQYF.

CDR3 protein: CASSDAGPGEQYF. CDR3 in DNA: TGCGCCAGCAGTGATGCGGGGCCTGGCGAGCAGTACTTC. The chain recombines TRBV10-1 with TRBJ2-7; a possible D gene is TRBD2 (6 bases). This CDR3 contains 13 residues. Germline V gene data show CDR1 as WNHNN and CDR2 as SYGVQD (reference sequence). Trimming stripped 3 bases from V and 6 bases from J, with 12 bases between.

A single count supports this clone. The rearrangement joins TRBV9 to TRBJ2-5; 7 bases map to TRBD2. Germline V gives CDR1 SGDLS, CDR2 YYNGEE. The CDR3 runs 15 residues. Trimming took 5 bases from V and 2 from J; bases not matched to a gene: 9. The CDR3 loop is CASSHGGNLQETQYF. The CDR3, as DNA: TGTGCCAGCAGTCACGGGGGGAACCTTCAAGAGACCCAGTACTTC.

The CDR3 loop reads CASSHGQSRTRNEAFF. The CDR3 nucleotides read TGTGCCAGCAGCCACGGACAGTCAAGGACTAGAAACGAAGCTTTCTTT. The rearrangement joins TRBV28 to TRBJ1-1; possible D gene TRBD1, 6 bases. CDR1 and CDR2 (germline): MDHEN, SYDVKM. V was shortened by 6 bases and J by 8 bases, with 25 bases between the two germline ends. This CDR3 is built from 16 residues.

This clone was seen once. The chain couples TRBV7-8 to TRBJ2-5; 7 positions agree with TRBD2. The junction had 11 bases not matched to a gene; V was cut back by 5 bases and J by 5 bases. The CDR3 length is 15 residues. CDR1 is SGHVS, CDR2 FQNEAQ, per germline. CDR3 DNA sequence: TGTGCCAGCAGCGAGATCCGGGGGGAGGGTGAGACCCAGTACTTC. Protein product: CASSEIRGEGETQYF.

The chain joins TRBV29-1 to TRBJ1-2; TRBD1 aligns across 10 bases. The CDR3 sequence is 12 residues long. Germline V gene data show CDR1 as SQVTM and CDR2 as ANQGSEA. Trimming cost V 7 bases and J 6 bases; bases outside gene matches: 5. This CDR3 reads CSDGQGVNGYTF. The CDR3 DNA follows: TGCAGCGATGGACAGGGGGTGAATGGCTACACCTTC.

As concerns this clone: The identical CDR3 is also encoded by other nucleotide sequences in the sample. The chain uses TRBV5-1 and TRBJ1-2, with 9 positions matching TRBD1. The V gene end was trimmed by 4 bases and the J gene end by 1 base; junction bases not matched to a gene: 2. The CDR3 is made up of 14 amino acids. CDR1 is SGHRS and CDR2 is YFSETQ in the germline V gene. CDR3 sequence (DNA): TGCGCCAGCAGCCCGACAGGGGGTAACTATGGCTACACCTTC. Translating it yields CASSPTGGNYGYTF.